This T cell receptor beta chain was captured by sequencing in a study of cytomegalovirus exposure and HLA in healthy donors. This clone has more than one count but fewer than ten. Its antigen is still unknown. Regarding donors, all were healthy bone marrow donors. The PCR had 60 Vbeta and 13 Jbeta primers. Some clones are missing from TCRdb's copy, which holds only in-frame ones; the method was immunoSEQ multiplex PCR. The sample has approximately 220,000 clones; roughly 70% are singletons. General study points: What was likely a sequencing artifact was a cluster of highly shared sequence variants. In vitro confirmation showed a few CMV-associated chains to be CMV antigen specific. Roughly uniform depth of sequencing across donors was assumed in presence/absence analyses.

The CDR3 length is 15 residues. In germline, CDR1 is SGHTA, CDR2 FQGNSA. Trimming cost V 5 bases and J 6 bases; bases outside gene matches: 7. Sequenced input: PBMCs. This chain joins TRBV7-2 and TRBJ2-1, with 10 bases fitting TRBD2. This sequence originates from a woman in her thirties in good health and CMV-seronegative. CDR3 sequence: CASSISSGSFNEQFF. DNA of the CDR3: TGTGCCAGCAGCATCTCTAGCGGGAGCTTCAATGAGCAGTTCTTC.